This T cell receptor (beta chain) is from a study of cytomegalovirus exposure and HLA in healthy donors. General study findings and limits: Being indistinguishable, some V segments were excluded, TRBV6-2 and TRBV6-3 among them. Later work found most CMV-associated TCR beta chains apparently HLA-restricted.

This clone was detected ten times or more. Its antigen is as yet unknown. The PCR made use of 60 Vbeta and 13 Jbeta primers. Measured with immunoSEQ multiplex PCR; TCRdb has only the in-frame clones, and not every one. The data hold 150,000 or so clones, with 76% observed a single time. Donors counted as nominally healthy when sampled, yet unrecorded immune exposures were likely. The CDR3 is 13 residues long. Germline-derived CDR1 and CDR2 are MNHNS and SASEGT. V was clipped by 7 bases and J by 2 bases, with 11 bases between them. Material: PBMCs. The rearrangement links TRBV6-1 to TRBJ1-1; TRBD1 might be the D (6 bases). The source of this sequence is a male donor in good health and CMV-seronegative. Written as DNA, the CDR3 is TGTGCCAGCAACCCAGGGGAAAACACTGAAGCTTTCTTT. This codes for CASNPGENTEAFF.